The T cell receptor (beta chain) under discussion was sequenced for a study of blood T cell repertoires in COVID-19. The Seattle patients, enrolled during active infection, were followed longitudinally. Per the original methods: From reference gene primer amplification, estimates of nucleated cell counts were derived. Assay: immunoSEQ multiplex PCR; the TCRdb copy retains only in-frame clones and omits some. V and J calls and clone size follow that table, whereas D and trimming were derived from the DNA. The sample has about 200,000 clones; roughly 84% are singletons. There are 14 residues in the CDR3. The V end was cut by 3 bases, the J end by 4 bases, with 13 bases between. The germline gives CDR1 KGHSH, CDR2 LQKENI.

This receptor was taken from a man between 50 and 59 years old with COVID-19, enrolled during active disease. The material sequenced was peripheral blood. V is TRBV18 and J is TRBJ2-7; a weak D match, TRBD1 (6 bases). The CDR3 is CASSPGTTSYEQYF. In DNA, the CDR3 is TGTGCCAGCTCACCCGGGACAACAAGTTACGAGCAGTACTTC.